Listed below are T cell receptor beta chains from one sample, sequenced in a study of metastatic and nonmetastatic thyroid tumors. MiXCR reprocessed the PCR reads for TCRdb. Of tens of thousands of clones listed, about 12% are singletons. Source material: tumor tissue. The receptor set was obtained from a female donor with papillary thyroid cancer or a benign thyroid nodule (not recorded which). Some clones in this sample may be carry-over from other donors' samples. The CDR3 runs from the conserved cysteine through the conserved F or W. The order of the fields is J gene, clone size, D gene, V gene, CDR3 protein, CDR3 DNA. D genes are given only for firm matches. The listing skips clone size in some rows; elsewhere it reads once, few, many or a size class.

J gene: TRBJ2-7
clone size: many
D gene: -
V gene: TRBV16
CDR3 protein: CASSQFGTTYEQYF
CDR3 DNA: TGTGCCAGCAGCCAATTTGGGACGACCTACGAGCAGTACTTC

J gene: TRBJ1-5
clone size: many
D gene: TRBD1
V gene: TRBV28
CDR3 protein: CASSPQGAFGQPQHF
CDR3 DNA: TGTGCCAGCAGCCCTCAGGGGGCGTTTGGTCAGCCCCAGCATTTT

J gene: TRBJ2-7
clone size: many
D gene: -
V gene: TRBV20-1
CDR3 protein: CSARDSSSYEQYF
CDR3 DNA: TGCAGTGCTAGAGATAGCTCCTCCTACGAGCAGTACTTC

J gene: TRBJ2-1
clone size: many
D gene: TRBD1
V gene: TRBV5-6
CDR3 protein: CASSLGDRAYNEQFF
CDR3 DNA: TGTGCCAGCAGCTTGGGGGACAGGGCCTACAATGAGCAGTTCTTC

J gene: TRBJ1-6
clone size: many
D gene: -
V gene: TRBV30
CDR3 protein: CAWSGDINSPLHF
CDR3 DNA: TGTGCCTGGAGTGGGGACATAAATTCACCCCTCCACTTT

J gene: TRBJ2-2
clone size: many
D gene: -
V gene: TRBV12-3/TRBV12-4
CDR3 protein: CASRPLANTGELFF
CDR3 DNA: TGTGCCAGCAGGCCCCTAGCGAACACCGGGGAGCTGTTTTTT

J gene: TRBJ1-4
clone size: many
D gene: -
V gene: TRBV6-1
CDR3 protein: CASSALGGTYEKLFF
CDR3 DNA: TGTGCCAGCAGTGCGCTAGGGGGTACCTATGAAAAACTGTTTTTT

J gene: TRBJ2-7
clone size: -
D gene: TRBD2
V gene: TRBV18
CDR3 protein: CASSPGAGSGGYEQYF
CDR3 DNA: TGTGCCAGCTCTCCAGGGGCTGGGAGCGGGGGCTACGAGCAGTACTTC

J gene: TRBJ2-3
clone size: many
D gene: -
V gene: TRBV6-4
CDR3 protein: CASSDEGSTDTQYF
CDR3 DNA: TGTGCCAGCAGTGACGAGGGAAGCACAGATACGCAGTATTTT

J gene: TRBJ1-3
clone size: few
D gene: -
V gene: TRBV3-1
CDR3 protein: CASGRDSISGNTIYF
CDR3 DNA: TGTGCCAGCGGGAGGGACTCCATATCTGGAAACACCATATATTTT

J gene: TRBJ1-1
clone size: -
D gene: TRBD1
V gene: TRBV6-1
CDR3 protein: CASSSTGGGSEAFF
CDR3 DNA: TGTGCCAGCAGTTCGACAGGGGGCGGGAGTGAAGCTTTCTTT

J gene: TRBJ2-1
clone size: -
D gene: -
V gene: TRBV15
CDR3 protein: CANSRVSGGNEQFF
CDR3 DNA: TGTGCAAACAGCAGAGTATCTGGGGGCAATGAGCAGTTCTTC

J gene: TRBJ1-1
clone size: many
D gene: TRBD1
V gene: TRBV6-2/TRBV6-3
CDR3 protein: CASSSSGGGEAFF
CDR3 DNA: TGTGCCAGCAGTTCCTCAGGGGGCGGTGAAGCTTTCTTT

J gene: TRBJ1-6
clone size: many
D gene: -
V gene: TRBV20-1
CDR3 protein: CSARETGRNSPLHF
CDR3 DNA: TGCAGTGCTAGAGAAACAGGGCGAAATTCACCCCTCCACTTT

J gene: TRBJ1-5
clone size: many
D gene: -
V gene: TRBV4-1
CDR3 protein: CASSLTGYSNQPQHF
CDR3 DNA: TGCGCCAGCAGCTTAACAGGGTATAGCAATCAGCCCCAGCATTTT

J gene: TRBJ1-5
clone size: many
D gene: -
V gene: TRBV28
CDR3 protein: CASSPRGEGNQPQHF
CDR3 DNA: TGTGCCAGCAGTCCTCGGGGGGAGGGCAATCAGCCCCAGCATTTT